Shown below are 21 T cell receptor beta chains from a single sample sequenced in a study of blood T cell repertoires in COVID-19. Libraries were prepared by immunoSEQ multiplex PCR; TCRdb keeps only in-frame clonotypes and omits some of them. Of more than 250,000 clones detected, 86% appear once; the ten largest clones hold 3.6%. The sequenced sample consisted of peripheral blood. The receptor set was obtained from a young man with active or convalescent COVID-19.

The chain links TRBV11-2 to TRBJ2-1, with a weak D call TRBD1 (6 bases). The germline V gene has CDR1 SGHAT and CDR2 FQNNGV. The CDR3 is 19 residues long. Deletions cut 4 bases from V and 0 bases from J, with 22 bases between. CDR3 amino acids: CASSSIRGHVWSSYNEQFF. The CDR3 DNA follows: TGTGCCAGCAGCTCGATTCGGGGACATGTGTGGAGCTCCTACAATGAGCAGTTCTTC.

J is TRBJ1-4 and V is TRBV11-3, with 8 bases aligning to TRBD1. Germline V gene sequence: CDR1 SGHNT, CDR2 YENEEA. This CDR3 is 15 amino acids long. Unmatched junction bases numbered 6, after V lost 5 bases and J lost 4 bases. In nucleotides, the CDR3 is TGTGCCAGCAGCACCGGGACAGGTTATAATGAAAAACTGTTTTTT. It specifies CASSTGTGYNEKLFF.

This clone was observed a handful of times. V usage is TRBV14 and J usage is TRBJ2-7; D remains ambiguous. This CDR3 region has 13 residues. Trimming stripped 1 base from V and 8 bases from J, with 12 bases between. From germline, CDR1 is SGHDN and CDR2 FVKESK. The chain's CDR3 is CASSQVSSVKQYF. The DNA for the CDR3 is TGTGCCAGCAGCCAAGTATCCTCGGTGAAGCAGTACTTC.

The gene calls are TRBV19 and TRBJ2-5, with D possibly matching TRBD1 (6 bases). The V and J ends lost 5 bases and 2 bases respectively, with 9 bases between them. The CDR3 spans 13 residues. Per germline, CDR1 LNHDA and CDR2 SQIVND (reference sequence). The CDR3 here is CASSGQFQETQYF. As DNA, the CDR3 is TGTGCCAGTAGTGGACAGTTTCAAGAGACCCAGTACTTC.

V is TRBV6-5 and J is TRBJ2-3, with 7 nucleotides matching TRBD1. The CDR3 totals 16 residues. V shed 0 bases and J 1 base; nucleotides not matched to a gene: 4. From germline, CDR1 is MNHEY and CDR2 SVGAGI. The CDR3, as DNA: TGTGCCAGCAGTTACTCGAACCAGGGGGGCACAGATACGCAGTATTTT. Amino acids: CASSYSNQGGTDTQYF.

The chain employs TRBV10-1 and TRBJ1-2; 9 positions match TRBD1. The junction had 10 bases not matched to a gene; V was cut back by 6 bases and J by 8 bases. The CDR3 loop spans 14 amino acids. Germline lookup yields CDR1 WNHNN and CDR2 SYGVQD (reference sequence). The CDR3 DNA reads as TGCGCCAGCAGCTCCGGGACAGGGAGGGGAGGCTACACCTTC. Protein: CASSSGTGRGGYTF.

The V and J genes are TRBV11-2 and TRBJ2-7, with TRBD2 matching 12 bases. This CDR3 is built from 15 residues. V gave up 5 bases and J gave up 0 bases; unmatched junction bases: 2. Germline V gene sequence: CDR1 SGHAT, CDR2 FQNNGV. The CDR3 protein is CASSLTSGSSYEQYF. The CDR3 region has the DNA TGTGCCAGCAGCCTGACTAGCGGGAGCTCCTACGAGCAGTACTTC.

This clone came up once. The chain carries TRBV7-9 and TRBJ1-3; 7 bases agree with TRBD1. V dropped 10 bases and J dropped 0; count of bases not matched to a gene: 9. Germline lookup yields CDR1 SEHNR and CDR2 FQNEAQ (reference sequence). This CDR3 has 15 amino acids. The CDR3 region has the DNA TGTGCCACTACACCGGGACAGCACTCTGGAAACACCATATATTTT. Its translation: CATTPGQHSGNTIYF.

The gene calls are TRBV6-6 and TRBJ2-5; D possibly corresponds to TRBD2 (6 bases). CDR3 size: 15 residues. V gave up 2 bases and J gave up 4 bases, with 14 bases separating them. Germline CDR1 MNHNY, CDR2 SVGAGI (reference sequence). CDR3 protein: CASSYPPGGPETQYF. The CDR3 coding sequence is TGTGCCAGCAGTTACCCGCCCGGGGGTCCAGAGACCCAGTACTTC.

Concerning this clone itself: This may arise from a read error, as a much more abundant clone is one base away. This chain joins TRBV7-9 and TRBJ1-3; 7 bases align to TRBD1. Germline V gene data show CDR1 as SEHNR and CDR2 as FQNEAQ (reference sequence). With V trimmed by 5 bases and J by 2 bases, 6 bases remained unmatched. The CDR3 has 15 residues. CDR3 loop: CASSLGQHAGNTIYF. As DNA, the CDR3 is TGTGCCAGCAGCCTGGGACAGCACGCTGGAAACACCATATATTTT.

The rearrangement links TRBV5-6 to TRBJ2-5, with 10 bases fitting TRBD1. CDR3 length: 14 amino acids. Germline V lookup: CDR1 SGHDT, CDR2 YYEEEE. Trimming removed 3 bases from V and 3 bases from J; junction bases left unmatched: 2. CDR3 region: CASSSGTGEETQYF. CDR3 bases: TGTGCCAGCAGCTCAGGGACAGGGGAAGAGACCCAGTACTTC. The entire variable domain, with the rest obtained from reference TRBV5-6 and TRBJ2-5, is as follows: DAGVTQSPTHLIKTRGQQVTLRCSPKSGHDTVSWYQQALGQGPQFIFQYYEEEERQRGNFPDRFSGHQFPNYSSELNVNALLLGDSALYLCASSSGTGEETQYFGPGTRLLVL.

The chain is built from TRBV7-9 and TRBJ1-1; a possible D gene is TRBD1 (6 bases). V gave up 4 bases and J gave up 7 bases, with 7 bases separating them. CDR1 and CDR2 from the germline V gene are SEHNR and FQNEAQ (reference sequence). CDR3 size: 11 residues. The CDR3 loop reads CASSYRDEAFF. The CDR3, as DNA: TGTGCCAGCAGCTACAGGGATGAAGCTTTCTTT.

This sequence joins TRBV7-9 and TRBJ2-5, with 7 bases lining up with TRBD1. The V and J ends lost 5 bases and 5 bases, in that order; junction bases with no gene match: 11. Germline V lookup: CDR1 SEHNR, CDR2 FQNEAQ (reference sequence). The CDR3 sequence is 15 residues long. CDR3 in DNA: TGTGCCAGCAGCCGTGAGACAGGGTGGTTGGAGACCCAGTACTTC. Its protein product is CASSRETGWLETQYF.

As to this clone: This specimen includes other DNA sequences encoding the same CDR3. CDR3 region: CASSSSGGEGYTF. The CDR3 DNA sequence: TGCGCCAGCAGCTCTTCAGGGGGCGAGGGCTACACCTTC. The rearrangement links TRBV5-1 to TRBJ1-2, with 8 positions matching TRBD1. CDR1 is SGHRS, CDR2 YFSETQ, per germline. The V gene end was trimmed by 3 bases and the J gene end by 8 bases; junction bases not matched to a gene: 6. The CDR3 contains 13 residues.

This chain connects TRBV14 to TRBJ2-1, with 14 bases matching TRBD2. This CDR3 comprises 20 residues. Germline assignment: CDR1 SGHDN and CDR2 FVKESK. The junction had 10 bases not matched to a gene; V was cut back by 3 bases and J by 0 bases. CDR3 in amino acids: CASSQFGGLAGAASYNEQFF. CDR3 sequence (DNA): TGTGCCAGCAGCCAGTTCGGGGGACTAGCGGGAGCCGCCTCCTACAATGAGCAGTTCTTC.

The V gene is TRBV5-1, the J gene TRBJ1-6; possibly TRBD1 for D (5 bases). V was clipped by 6 bases and J by 0 bases, with 10 bases between them. This CDR3 comprises 15 residues. Germline CDR1 SGHRS, CDR2 YFSETQ. CDR3 in amino acids: CASMNRSSYNSPLHF. CDR3 DNA: TGCGCCAGCATGAACAGGAGCTCCTATAATTCACCCCTCCACTTT.

This clone has at least ten counts. The genes are TRBV7-9 and TRBJ2-7; TRBD1 agrees at 9 bases. The CDR3 spans 15 residues. Germline V gene sequence: CDR1 SEHNR, CDR2 FQNEAQ (reference sequence). The V and J ends lost 4 bases and 5 bases, in that order; junction bases with no gene match: 9. CDR3 sequence (DNA): TGTGCCAGCAGCTGGGGACAGGGTGATCAGGACGAGCAGTACTTC. This translates into CASSWGQGDQDEQYF. Using reference TRBV7-9 and TRBJ2-7 for the parts outside the CDR3, the full variable domain is DTGVSQNPRHKITKRGQNVTFRCDPISEHNRLYWYRQTLGQGPEFLTYFQNEAQLEKSRLLSDRFSAERPKGSFSTLEIQRTEQGDSAMYLCASSWGQGDQDEQYFGPGTRLTVT.

V and J are TRBV5-1 and TRBJ2-3; maybe TRBD2 (6 bases). The CDR3 is made up of 16 amino acids. The germline V gene has CDR1 SGHRS and CDR2 YFSETQ. The ends were cut back, 4 bases at V and 4 bases at J, with 19 bases in the middle. As DNA, the CDR3 is TGCGCCAGCAGCCTCCTAACAACTAGCAACCCAGATACGCAGTATTTT. Amino acids: CASSLLTTSNPDTQYF.

This chain joins TRBV19 and TRBJ2-1, with TRBD1 matching over 9 bases. V lost 1 base and J lost 3; bases outside the gene matches: 4. The CDR3 has 16 amino acids. Germline CDR1 and CDR2: LNHDA and SQIVND (reference sequence). The CDR3 sequence is CASSIVGTGLYNEQFF. The CDR3 DNA is TGTGCCAGTAGTATAGTCGGGACAGGGCTCTACAATGAGCAGTTCTTC.

The genes are TRBV6-6 and TRBJ1-3; 7 bases line up with TRBD1. This CDR3 is 13 amino acids long. J gave up 11 bases and V 8 bases, and 12 bases lay outside the gene matches. Germline V lookup: CDR1 MNHNY, CDR2 SVGAGI (reference sequence). The DNA for the CDR3 is TGTGCCAGCGGTAGGACAGGAAGGTTTTCCATATATTTT. This gives the protein CASGRTGRFSIYF.

The V call is TRBV5-6, the J call TRBJ2-7; TRBD2 is a possible D gene (6 bases). CDR1 is SGHDT, CDR2 YYEEEE, per germline. The germline V and J ends were trimmed by 3 bases and 6 bases, with 13 bases remaining between them. This CDR3 spans 13 amino acids. This chain's CDR3 is CASSSASVGEQYF. The CDR3 DNA is TGTGCCAGCAGCTCCGCTAGCGTAGGCGAGCAGTACTTC.